This T cell receptor beta chain comes out of a study of beta chain features in type 1 diabetes (dated by TCRdb to the late 2010s). For context, the study as a whole: Patients and healthy donors did not differ in mean age, gender distribution, total cell number or subset yield. A total of 100 million to 110 million sorted cells were examined across all samples, and a strong correlation was observed between cell number per subset and RNA yield. The study compared the TCRB repertoires of sorted circulating CD4+ T cell subsets in recently diagnosed type 1 diabetes patients with those in matched healthy donors. Naive and central memory subsets were obtained from all 30 or so donors, but regulatory and stem cell-like memory subsets were isolated from only 8 patients and roughly eight healthy donors.

The entire isolated RNA was reverse transcribed using the High Capacity cDNA Reverse Transcription Kit, and thus expressed TCRB transcripts were sequenced. Deep immunoSEQ sequencing was applied to naive, central memory and regulatory T cell samples, giving an average of about 3.6 million total reads per sample. After sorted cells were lysed in RLT buffer, RNA was extracted with DNase-treated RNeasy Micro or Mini kits, with the choice depending on cell number. Each cell subset was processed separately to prevent cross-contamination, with patient and healthy donor samples processed together. The immunoSEQ multiplex PCR was used to amplify TCRB sequences from cDNA, generating 87-bp fragments that spanned the CDR3 region. The amplicons were sequenced using the Illumina HiSeq platform. Per the authors' processing: PCR bias was corrected computationally using synthetic template baselines, and reads within Hamming distance 2 were collapsed, with unmergeable singletons discarded. By aligning reads against IMGT, V, D and J genes, CDR3 length, and insertions or deletions at six rearrangement sites were assigned. Within each subset, clonotype counts were normalized to sorted cell number, after which true diversity and Gini coefficients were computed with the tcR R package. The overlap coefficient, calculated on TCRB nucleotide sequences, was used to quantify repertoire sharing. What TCRdb holds here is the immuneACCESS table cut down to in-frame rearrangements. Part of the clones is not present; checked against another copy, under half of the missing clones reflect an unresolved V gene, and the others are unexplained. V, J and clone size were drawn from that table, and D and trimming were deduced from the DNA. The sample table holds about 340,000 clones, of which roughly a tenth were seen once. The ten top clones hold roughly 1% of the sample.

Overall results and qualifications from the work: Because cDNA was sequenced instead of genomic DNA, activated cells with high expression could be over-represented, although the groups did not differ in activation or CD3 levels. Fewer insertions and more nucleotide deletions at VDJ recombination sites were observed in patients with type 1 diabetes, implying thymic rearrangement abnormalities. PCR may preferentially amplify shorter templates, but because patient and control samples were amplified and corrected together, any resulting skew would affect both groups equally. Because small numbers of individuals were included in the HLA sub-analyses, any influence of HLA type on TCRB rearrangement was left unresolved. Naive, central memory and regulatory TCRB repertoires appeared to be more alike among patients than among healthy donors. A moderate but significant shortening of TCRB CDR3 length was observed in type 1 diabetes patients in all four CD4+ subsets.

The CDR3, cysteine through phenylalanine, is 14 amino acids long. Only the CDR3 DNA is retained, 42 bases long and in frame from the first base. Between the V and J ends, shortened by 0 bases and 7 bases respectively, the junction contains 10 bases. CDR1 LNHDA and CDR2 SQIVND were looked up in the germline V gene (reference sequence). As to this clone: It lacks a known antigen. The sample holds no much larger clone one base away, and base qualities are not on file.

A single peripheral blood draw of around 0.11 L on average was collected from each donor into heparinised tubes. Using a panel that included CD45RO, CCR7, CD25, CD127, CD95 and CD27, naive, central memory, regulatory and stem cell-like memory CD4+ T cells were sorted on a BD FACSAria II. A purity above 98% was achieved for all sorted populations. PBMCs were isolated right away by Lymphoprep density gradient centrifugation and were stained directly, without culture. To minimize batch effects, samples were stained and sorted in pairs, one healthy donor with one patient per experiment. The chain was built from TRBV19 and TRBJ2-4; TRBD1 is perhaps the D gene, given 5 matching bases. This clonotype was sampled from a man aged 25-45 years with type 1 diabetes. Sequencing used central memory CD4+ T cells from blood. The nucleotides are TGTGCCAGTAGTATAGAAGGGGTCGGGAACATTCAGTACTTC. Protein translation: CASSIEGVGNIQYF. Extended through the reference TRBV19 and TRBJ2-4 proteins, this CDR3 yields the full variable domain: DGGITQSPKYLFRKEGQNVTLSCEQNLNHDAMYWYRQDPGQGLRLIYYSQIVNDFQKGDIAEGYSVSREKKESFPLTVTSAQKNPTAFYLCASSIEGVGNIQYFGAGTRLSVL.